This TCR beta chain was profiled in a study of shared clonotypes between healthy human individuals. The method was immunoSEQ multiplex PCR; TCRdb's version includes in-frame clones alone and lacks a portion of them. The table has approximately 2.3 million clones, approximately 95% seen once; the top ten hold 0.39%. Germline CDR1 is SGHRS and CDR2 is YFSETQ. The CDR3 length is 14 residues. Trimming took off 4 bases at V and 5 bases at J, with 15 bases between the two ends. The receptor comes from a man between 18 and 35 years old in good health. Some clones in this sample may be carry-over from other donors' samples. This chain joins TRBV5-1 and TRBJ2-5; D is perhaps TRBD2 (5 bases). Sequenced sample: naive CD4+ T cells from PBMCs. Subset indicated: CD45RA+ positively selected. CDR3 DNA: TGCGCCAGCAGCCTGGACTTCCTTGGGGAGACCCAGTACTTC. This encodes CASSLDFLGETQYF. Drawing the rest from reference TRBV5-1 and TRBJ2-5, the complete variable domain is KAGVTQTPRYLIKTRGQQVTLSCSPISGHRSVSWYQQTPGQGLQFLFEYFSETQRNKGNFPGRFSGRQFSNSRSEMNVSTLELGDSALYLCASSLDFLGETQYFGPGTRLLVL.